This entry lists 10 T cell receptor beta chains sequenced from one sample in a study of T cell responses to AZD1222 COVID-19 vaccine (dated by TCRdb to the early 2020s). Libraries came from the immunoSEQ multiplex PCR assay. TCRdb re-hosts the immuneACCESS table, in-frame sequences only. Its copies lack some clones; in the studies checked, an unresolved V gene accounts for under half of them, and the cause for the rest is not known. This sample lists about 130,000 clones; about 90% were detected once. The biggest ten clones account for approximately 2.1% of the sample. The meaning of the sample's time point label: baseline before first vaccination. This specimen was peripheral blood, taken on day 0 of AZD1222 vaccination. These receptors were taken from an adult in good health.

This chain joins TRBV5-6 and TRBJ1-6; D gene unclear. V shed 0 bases and J shed 14 bases, with 15 bases lying between them. The CDR3 has 14 amino acids. Germline lookup yields CDR1 SGHDT and CDR2 YYEEEE. CDR3: CASSLGARNTALHF. For the CDR3, the DNA is TGTGCCAGCAGCTTGGGTGCCAGAAACACGGCCCTCCACTTT. The variable domain in full, completed from reference TRBV5-6 and TRBJ1-6, reads DAGVTQSPTHLIKTRGQQVTLRCSPKSGHDTVSWYQQALGQGPQFIFQYYEEEERQRGNFPDRFSGHQFPNYSSELNVNALLLGDSALYLCASSLGARNTALHFGNGTRLTVT.

This chain connects TRBV12-3 or TRBV12-4 to TRBJ1-2; no clear D gene. Between the trimmed V and J ends, which lost 7 bases and 4 bases, there was a span of 10 bases. CDR3 length: 12 amino acids. The CDR3 nucleotides read TGTGCCAGCACCCCCAGCGGCTATGGCTACACCTTC. Translating gives CASTPSGYGYTF.

The gene calls are TRBV6-6 and TRBJ1-5; D is undetermined. CDR1 and CDR2 (germline): MNHNY, SVGAGI (reference sequence). Trimming shortened V by 6 bases and J by 7 bases, and 25 bases separated the two germline ends. This CDR3 contains 17 residues. CDR3 in DNA: TGTGCCAGCAGCCGACCCCTACAACTTGTAGGGTCCCAGCCCCAGCATTTT. This sequence encodes CASSRPLQLVGSQPQHF.

This rearrangement joins TRBV10-3 to TRBJ2-2; D may be TRBD2 (5 bases). With 4 bases removed from V and 6 bases from J, the gap between germline ends came to 9 bases. The CDR3 runs 13 residues. CDR1 ENHRY and CDR2 SYGVKD come from the germline V gene. As DNA, the CDR3 is TGTGCCATCAGTGTACTCGGGGCCGGGGAGCTGTTTTTT. As protein: CAISVLGAGELFF.

The rearrangement joins TRBV7-9 to TRBJ1-2; TRBD1 aligns across 10 bases. The CDR3 totals 15 residues. V was clipped by 1 base and J by 4 bases; unmatched bases: 3. Germline values: CDR1 SEHNR, CDR2 FQNEAQ (reference sequence). The CDR3 region is CASSLGDRGPYGYTF. The DNA for the CDR3 is TGTGCCAGCAGCTTAGGGGACAGGGGCCCCTATGGCTACACCTTC. The full variable domain, rest sourced from reference TRBV7-9 and TRBJ1-2, is DTGVSQNPRHKITKRGQNVTFRCDPISEHNRLYWYRQTLGQGPEFLTYFQNEAQLEKSRLLSDRFSAERPKGSFSTLEIQRTEQGDSAMYLCASSLGDRGPYGYTFGSGTRLTVV.

The CDR3 loop reads CASSSYLEAEKLFF. In DNA form, the CDR3 reads TGTGCCAGCAGCTCCTATTTAGAGGCTGAAAAACTGTTTTTT. The chain carries TRBV5-4 and TRBJ1-4, with D uncertain. Deletions cut 3 bases from V and 7 bases from J, with 13 bases between. Germline V gene data show CDR1 as SGHNT and CDR2 as YYREEE (reference sequence). The CDR3 sequence is 14 residues long.

This chain connects TRBV11-3 to TRBJ2-1; TRBD1 agrees at 9 bases. Germline-derived CDR1 and CDR2 are SGHNT and YENEEA. The CDR3 is made up of 14 amino acids. V dropped 1 base and J dropped 10; count of bases not matched to a gene: 5. CDR3 region: CASSLGTGDGEQFF. CDR3 in DNA: TGTGCCAGCAGCTTAGGGACAGGGGATGGAGAGCAGTTCTTC.

The V and J genes are TRBV7-2 and TRBJ2-3, with 7 bases aligning to TRBD2. J was trimmed by 5 bases and V by 5 bases; bases with no gene match: 13. Germline V gene data show CDR1 as SGHTA and CDR2 as FQGNSA. The CDR3 contains 16 residues. Written as DNA, the CDR3 is TGTGCCAGCAGCCCCTACGGGCTAGCGGTCCTAGATACGCAGTATTTT. Translated: CASSPYGLAVLDTQYF.

The CDR3 nucleotides read TGTGCCAGCAGCTCCCCCGGGGGCTATGGCTACACCTTC. It encodes CASSSPGGYGYTF. This chain connects TRBV11-2 to TRBJ1-2; D is perhaps TRBD1 (5 bases). This CDR3 contains 13 residues. Germline CDR1 is SGHAT and CDR2 is FQNNGV. V lost 4 bases and J lost 4, with 10 bases in between.

This rearrangement joins TRBV7-2 to TRBJ2-2; the match to TRBD1 covers 7 bases. Germline loops: CDR1 SGHTA, CDR2 FQGNSA. The CDR3 totals 14 residues. V gave up 9 bases and J gave up 5 bases; unmatched junction bases: 9. CDR3 sequence: CASIDRERTGELFF. CDR3 coding DNA: TGTGCCAGTATTGACAGGGAACGTACCGGGGAGCTGTTTTTT.